Below, one T cell receptor beta chain is given with its context. Its antigen is undetermined. Blood collection times were about day -28 and days 30, 100, 180 posttransplant. V lost 0 bases and J lost 2, with 4 bases in between. CDR3 length: 12 residues. Germline CDR1 SQVTM, CDR2 ANQGSEA. This sample stems from a study of T cell clonotyping in hematopoietic cell transplantation. TCRdb keeps only in-frame clones here, not all; method: immunoSEQ multiplex PCR. The table lists under 30,000 clones, around 90% of them singletons. Study observations and caveats: After transplant, recipient diversity fell while pathologically expanded clonotypes grew through day 180.

The input for sequencing was PBMCs, taken 100 days after allogeneic stem cell transplant. The clonotype comes from a female patient in her forties or fifties who had an allogeneic stem cell transplant from a related donor, so the T cells may come from the graft donor. Some clones in this sample may be carry-over from other donors' samples. The chain uses TRBV29-1 and TRBJ1-2; D is unresolved. The CDR3 bases are TGCAGCGTTGAAGAAGTAAACTATGGCTACACCTTC. This encodes CSVEEVNYGYTF.